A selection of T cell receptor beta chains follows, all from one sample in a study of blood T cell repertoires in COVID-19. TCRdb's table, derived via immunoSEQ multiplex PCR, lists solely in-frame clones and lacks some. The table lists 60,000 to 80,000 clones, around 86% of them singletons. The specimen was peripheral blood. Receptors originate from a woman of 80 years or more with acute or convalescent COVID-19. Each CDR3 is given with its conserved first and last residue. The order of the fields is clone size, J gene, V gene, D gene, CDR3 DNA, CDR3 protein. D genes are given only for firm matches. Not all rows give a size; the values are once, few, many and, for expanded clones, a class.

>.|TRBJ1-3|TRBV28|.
TGTGCCAGCAGCCTGGGACTCGGAAACACCATATATTTT
CASSLGLGNTIYF
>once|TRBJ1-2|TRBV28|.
TGTGCCAGCAGACTCGCTAACTATGGCTACACCTTC
CASRLANYGYTF
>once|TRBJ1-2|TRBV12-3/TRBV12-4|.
TGTGCCAGCAGTAAAAGCTTGCATGGCTACACCTTC
CASSKSLHGYTF
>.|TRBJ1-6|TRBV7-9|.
TGTGCCAGCAGCCCCGGTCCGCACCCGAATTCACCCCTCCACTTT
CASSPGPHPNSPLHF
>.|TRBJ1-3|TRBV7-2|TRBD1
TGTGCCAGCAGCTTAACCGACAGGGGAACTGGAAACACCATATATTTT
CASSLTDRGTGNTIYF
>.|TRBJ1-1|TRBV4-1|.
TGCGCCAGCAGCCAAGCCTGGGCCGGGTCGGGAGGAAACACTGAAGCTTTCTTT
CASSQAWAGSGGNTEAFF
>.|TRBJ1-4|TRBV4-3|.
TGCGCCAGCAGCCAGCGGAAGGCAACTAATGAAAAACTGTTTTTT
CASSQRKATNEKLFF
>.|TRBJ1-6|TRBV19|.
TGTGCCAGTAGTCCCGCCGGGATCTCCTATAATTCACCCCTCCACTTT
CASSPAGISYNSPLHF
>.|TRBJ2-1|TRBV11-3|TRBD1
TGTGCCAGCAGCTTCGACAGGGCTCCCTACAATGAGCAGTTCTTC
CASSFDRAPYNEQFF
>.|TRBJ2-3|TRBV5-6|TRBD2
TGTGCCAGCAGCTTCGTTGCGGGGGGCACAGATACGCAGTATTTT
CASSFVAGGTDTQYF
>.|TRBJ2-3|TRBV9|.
TGTGCCAGCAGCCCTAGACAGGACTCAGATACGCAGTATTTT
CASSPRQDSDTQYF
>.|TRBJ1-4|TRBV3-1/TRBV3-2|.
TGTGCCAGCAGCCAAGGAACGACGGGAAATAATGAAAAACTGTTTTTT
CASSQGTTGNNEKLFF
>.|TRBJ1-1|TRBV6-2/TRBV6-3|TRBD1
TGTGCCAGCAGTACACGGACAGGGATCACTGAAGCTTTCTTT
CASSTRTGITEAFF
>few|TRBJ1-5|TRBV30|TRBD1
TGTGCCTGGAGCGACGGGACAGTTGGGAATCAGCCCCAGCATTTT
CAWSDGTVGNQPQHF
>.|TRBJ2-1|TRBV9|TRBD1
TGTGCCAGCAGCGAGGGACAGGGGGTAGCCTACAATGAGCAGTTCTTC
CASSEGQGVAYNEQFF
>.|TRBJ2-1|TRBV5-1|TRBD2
TGCGCCAGCAGCACCACTAGCGGGGCCAACAATGAGCAGTTCTTC
CASSTTSGANNEQFF
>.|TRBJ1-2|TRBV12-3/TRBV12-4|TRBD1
TGTGCCAGCAGGATCAGGGGGAACTATGGCTACACCTTC
CASRIRGNYGYTF
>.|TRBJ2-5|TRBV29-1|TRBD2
TGCAGCGTTGAAGGGGGGACTAGCTCGGGTGAGACCCAGTACTTC
CSVEGGTSSGETQYF
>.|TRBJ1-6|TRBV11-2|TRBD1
TGTGCCAGCAGCTTAGCAGGGGGCCTTGGCTCACCCCTCCACTTT
CASSLAGGLGSPLHF
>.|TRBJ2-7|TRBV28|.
TGTGCCAGCATGGGCGGGGCCACCTACGAGCAGTACTTC
CASMGGATYEQYF
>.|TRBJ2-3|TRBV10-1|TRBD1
TGCGCCAGCAGTGGGACAGGGGGTCCCTCGTTTCGAACAGATACGCAGTATTTT
CASSGTGGPSFRTDTQYF
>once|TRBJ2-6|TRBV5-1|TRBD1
TGCGCCAGCAGCACACAGGGGGCGGCAGGGGCCAACGTCCTGACTTTC
CASSTQGAAGANVLTF
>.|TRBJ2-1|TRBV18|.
TGTGCCAGCTCTCCACCCGCGGAGGGGTGGGAGCAGTTCTTC
CASSPPAEGWEQFF
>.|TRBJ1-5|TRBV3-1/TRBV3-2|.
TGTGCCAGCAGCCAACAGGACTTTCAGCCCCAGCATTTT
CASSQQDFQPQHF
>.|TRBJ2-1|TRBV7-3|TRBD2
TGTGCCAGCAGCTTCCAAGCTAGCGGATACGTTAAGGGACGAAATGAGCAGTTCTTC
CASSFQASGYVKGRNEQFF
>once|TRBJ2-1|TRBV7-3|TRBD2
TGTGCCAGCAGCTTAGAAAGCGGGAGGGCCAAGTTCTTC
CASSLESGRAKFF
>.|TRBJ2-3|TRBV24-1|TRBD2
TGTGCCACCAGTGGCCCCTCAACTAGCGGGGGGCACCCAGATACGCAGTATTTT
CATSGPSTSGGHPDTQYF
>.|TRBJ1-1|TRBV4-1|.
TGCGCCAGCAGCCAAGATGGCCAGAACACTGAAGCTTTCTTT
CASSQDGQNTEAFF
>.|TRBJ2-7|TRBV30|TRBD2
TGTGCCTGGGGGACTAGCGGGAGGTTGGACTTC
CAWGTSGRLDF
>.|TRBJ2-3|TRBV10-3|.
TGTGCCATCAGTGGGGCCGCCGGGGGTACGCAGTATTTT
CAISGAAGGTQYF
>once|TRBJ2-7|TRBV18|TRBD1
TGTGCCAGCTCACGAACCGGGACAGGGGGAGGTGAGCAGTACTTC
CASSRTGTGGGEQYF
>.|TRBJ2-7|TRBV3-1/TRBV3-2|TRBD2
TGTGCCAGCAGCCAAGGGACTAGCGGGGGAGTTAACACCTACGAGCAGTACTTC
CASSQGTSGGVNTYEQYF
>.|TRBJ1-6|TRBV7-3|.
TGTGCCAGCAGCTTGACAGGTCGGAATTCACCCCTCCACTTT
CASSLTGRNSPLHF
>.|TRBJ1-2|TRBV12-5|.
TGTGCTAGTGGTTTGACGCTCTTAGAGCATGGCTACACCTTC
CASGLTLLEHGYTF
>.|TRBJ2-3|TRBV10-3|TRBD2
TGTGCCATCAGAGGAGGCGGGAGGACTGTTAGCACAGATACGCAGTATTTT
CAIRGGGRTVSTDTQYF
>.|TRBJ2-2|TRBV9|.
TGTGCCAGCAGCCTGGGCGCCGGGGAGCTGTTTTTT
CASSLGAGELFF
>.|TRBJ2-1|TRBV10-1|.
TGCGCCAGCAGTCCCACCCTCCGACAGGACTACAATGAGCAGTTCTTC
CASSPTLRQDYNEQFF
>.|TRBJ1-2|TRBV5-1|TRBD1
TGCGCCAGCACCACCCCGGACAGGGGGTCTGGCTACACCTTC
CASTTPDRGSGYTF
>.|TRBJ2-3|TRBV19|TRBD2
TGTGCCAGTAGTATCTCTCGGGGGGGGGCAGATACGCAGTATTTT
CASSISRGGADTQYF
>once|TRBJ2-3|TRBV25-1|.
TGTGCCAGCAGTGAATGGGCAGGGTCGTCCCACCATACGCAGTATTTT
CASSEWAGSSHHTQYF